These 18 T cell receptor beta chains originate from one sample sequenced in a study of cytomegalovirus exposure and HLA in healthy donors. Researchers ran the PCR with 60 Vbeta and 13 Jbeta primers. Generated by immunoSEQ multiplex PCR, the TCRdb table keeps only in-frame clones and is missing some. Found here are fewer than 80,000 clones, roughly 78% of them singletons; the top ten hold 2% to 3%. The sequenced sample was PBMCs. The receptors derive from a man aged 25-45 years in good health and CMV-seronegative.

This clone was detected only a few times. This chain uses TRBV19 with TRBJ2-3; 9 positions agree with TRBD1. In germline, CDR1 is LNHDA, CDR2 SQIVND (reference sequence). V trimming: 5 bases; J trimming: 2 bases; junction bases outside the gene matches: 8. The CDR3 consists of 16 residues. CDR3 DNA: TGTGCCAGTAGTGACCTACAGGGGGCTATCACAGATACGCAGTATTTT. Protein product: CASSDLQGAITDTQYF.

CDR3 coding DNA: TGTGCCATCCAGGTCAGGGTGATAGCTTTCTTT. Its translation is CAIQVRVIAFF. V gene TRBV2 combines with J gene TRBJ1-1; tentative D call: TRBD1 (5 bases). This CDR3 is 11 amino acids long. The germline V gene has CDR1 SNHLY and CDR2 FYNNEI. Trimming took off 10 bases at V and 10 bases at J, with 16 bases between the two ends.

The chain couples TRBV4-2 to TRBJ1-6; no clear D gene. The V end was cut by 4 bases, the J end by 5 bases, with 12 bases between. CDR1 and CDR2 from the germline V gene are LGHNA and YNFKEQ. The CDR3 consists of 15 residues. This chain's CDR3 is CASSPDVLDNSPLHF. The CDR3 DNA follows: TGTGCCAGCAGCCCGGATGTCCTAGATAATTCACCCCTCCACTTT.

The CDR3: CASSPGRGRRETQYF. The CDR3 coding sequence is TGTGCCAGCAGCCCTGGGAGGGGCCGAAGAGAGACCCAGTACTTC. The chain has TRBV11-3 and TRBJ2-5, with 7 bases aligning to TRBD2. V lost 5 bases to trimming and J lost 4 bases; unmatched junction nucleotides: 10. There are 15 residues in the CDR3. In germline, CDR1 is SGHNT, CDR2 YENEEA.

The V and J genes are TRBV7-2 and TRBJ1-2, with TRBD1 identical over 11 bases. J gave up 6 bases and V 2 bases, and 8 bases lay outside the gene matches. CDR3 size: 16 residues. CDR1 is SGHTA and CDR2 is FQGNSA in the germline V gene. The CDR3 spells CASSLRWTGGGNGYTF. The CDR3 DNA reads TGTGCCAGCAGCTTACGATGGACAGGGGGCGGGAATGGCTACACCTTC.

The chain joins TRBV6-1 to TRBJ1-1; D gene unclear. The CDR3 totals 13 residues. Germline V lookup: CDR1 MNHNS, CDR2 SASEGT. Trimming removed 10 bases at V and 4 bases at J, with 16 bases between. The CDR3 DNA follows: TGTGCCATCGTTGGGCAGGTCGTCACTGAAGCTTTCTTT. It translates to CAIVGQVVTEAFF.

V is TRBV2 and J is TRBJ1-1; 8 bases map to TRBD1. V lost 7 bases, J lost 8 bases, and 15 bases stayed unmatched. CDR3 length: 15 amino acids. The germline CDR1 and CDR2 sequences are SNHLY and FYNNEI. This chain's CDR3 is CASNPIDRGPREAFF. The CDR3 bases are TGTGCCAGCAACCCGATCGACAGGGGACCGAGAGAAGCTTTCTTT. The variable domain in full, with the rest retrieved from reference TRBV2 and TRBJ1-1, is EPEVTQTPSHQVTQMGQEVILRCVPISNHLYFYWYRQILGQKVEFLVSFYNNEISEKSEIFDDQFSVERPDGSNFTLKIRSTKLEDSAMYFCASNPIDRGPREAFFGQGTRLTVV.

V usage is TRBV30 and J usage is TRBJ2-7; D possibly corresponds to TRBD1 (6 bases). In germline, CDR1 is GTSNPN, CDR2 SVGIG (reference sequence). The V and J ends lost 1 base and 3 bases respectively, with 13 bases between them. The CDR3 is 14 amino acids. CDR3 DNA sequence: TGTGCCTGGAGTGGACAGGTCCCCCGCTACGAGCAGTACTTC. It translates to CAWSGQVPRYEQYF.

This clone was seen once. This rearrangement joins TRBV5-1 to TRBJ2-7, with 8 bases lining up with TRBD1. This CDR3 is 17 amino acids long. The V segment lost 4 bases and the J segment 5 bases; nucleotides outside the gene matches: 17. Germline V lookup: CDR1 SGHRS, CDR2 YFSETQ. The DNA of the CDR3 is TGCGCCAGCAGCCATAGGCCGACAGGGGCCCCCGGGAACGAGCAGTACTTC. Translation gives CASSHRPTGAPGNEQYF. The whole variable domain, remainder taken from reference TRBV5-1 and TRBJ2-7, is KAGVTQTPRYLIKTRGQQVTLSCSPISGHRSVSWYQQTPGQGLQFLFEYFSETQRNKGNFPGRFSGRQFSNSRSEMNVSTLELGDSALYLCASSHRPTGAPGNEQYFGPGTRLTVT.

For this clone: A read error may account for a junction end that differs from germline. This chain uses TRBV27 with TRBJ1-2; D is undetermined. The CDR3 covers 14 residues. The germline CDR1 and CDR2 sequences are MNHEY and SMNVEV (reference sequence). CDR3 DNA sequence: TGTGCCAGCTCCAATGGAGGCAGGATCTATGGCTACCCCTTC. Translating it yields CASSNGGRIYGYPF.

J is TRBJ2-3 and V is TRBV5-1; tentatively, D is TRBD2 (6 bases). Germline V gene data show CDR1 as SGHRS and CDR2 as YFSETQ. This CDR3 has 17 residues. V dropped 0 bases and J dropped 2 bases, with 16 bases sitting between them. The CDR3 coding sequence is TGCGCCAGCAGCTTGGCCTTTAAAACTAGCACCACAGATACGCAGTATTTT. It specifies CASSLAFKTSTTDTQYF.

This clone was seen only once. The chain has TRBV7-9 and TRBJ2-1; 7 bases line up with TRBD2. Losses at the gene ends were 0 bases for V and 4 bases for J; bases not matched to a gene: 6. Germline V lookup: CDR1 SEHNR, CDR2 FQNEAQ (reference sequence). CDR3 size: 16 residues. CDR3 coding DNA: TGTGCCAGCAGCTTAGCGCCAGCGGGGCAATACAATGAGCAGTTCTTC. It specifies CASSLAPAGQYNEQFF. The full variable domain, its missing parts supplied by reference TRBV7-9 and TRBJ2-1, is DTGVSQNPRHKITKRGQNVTFRCDPISEHNRLYWYRQTLGQGPEFLTYFQNEAQLEKSRLLSDRFSAERPKGSFSTLEIQRTEQGDSAMYLCASSLAPAGQYNEQFFGPGTRLTVL.

Only a few counts were recorded for this clone. The chain has TRBV6-5 and TRBJ2-5; D may be TRBD1 (6 bases). The CDR3 length is 12 residues. Germline CDR1 reads MNHEY; CDR2 reads SVGAGI. With 5 bases removed from V and 9 bases from J, the gap between germline ends came to 13 bases. CDR3 sequence reads: CASSEPPGAQYF. DNA for the CDR3: TGTGCCAGCAGTGAACCCCCAGGGGCCCAGTACTTC.

This chain connects TRBV11-2 to TRBJ1-4, with TRBD1 matching 8 bases. The CDR3 spans 14 residues. From germline, CDR1 is SGHAT and CDR2 FQNNGV. The ends lost 3 bases at V and 5 bases at J; junction bases unmatched: 2. CDR3 DNA sequence: TGTGCCAGCAGCTTCGGGACAGGCAATGAAAAACTGTTTTTT. It encodes CASSFGTGNEKLFF.

V is TRBV15 and J is TRBJ2-5, with D possibly matching TRBD2 (6 bases). This CDR3 is built from 16 residues. Germline V gene lookup returns CDR1 LNHNV and CDR2 YYDKDF (reference sequence). V was trimmed by 1 base and J by 5 bases, leaving 17 bases between them. As DNA, the CDR3 is TGTGCCACCAGCAGAGGGGTGGCGGGGAGATCTGAGACCCAGTACTTC. Its translation is CATSRGVAGRSETQYF. The full variable domain, in which reference TRBV15 and TRBJ2-5 provide the parts outside the CDR3, is DAMVIQNPRYQVTQFGKPVTLSCSQTLNHNVMYWYQQKSSQAPKLLFHYYDKDFNNEADTPDNFQSRRPNTSFCFLDIRSPGLGDTAMYLCATSRGVAGRSETQYFGPGTRLLVL.

The rearrangement links TRBV14 to TRBJ1-1, with 9 bases fitting TRBD1. V lost 6 bases, J lost 0 bases, and 8 bases stayed unmatched. The CDR3 is made up of 16 amino acids. CDR1 is SGHDN and CDR2 is FVKESK in the germline V gene. CDR3 DNA sequence: TGTGCCAGCAGTCACAGGGGGCGAGGCATGAACACTGAAGCTTTCTTT. Protein: CASSHRGRGMNTEAFF.

In DNA, the CDR3 is TGTGCCAGCAGCAGACCGGGACTAGCGGGAGGTAACAATGAGCAGTTCTTC. It codes for CASSRPGLAGGNNEQFF. The chain joins TRBV5-6 to TRBJ2-1; 15 nucleotides align to TRBD2. This CDR3 contains 17 residues. CDR1 is SGHDT, CDR2 YYEEEE, per germline. V lost 4 bases, J lost 5 bases, and 7 bases stayed unmatched.

The rearrangement uses TRBV18 and TRBJ2-1, with 11 bases aligning to TRBD1. After removal of 2 bases from V and 9 bases from J, the junction contained 3 bases not matched to a gene. CDR3 size: 14 residues. Germline-derived CDR1 and CDR2 are KGHSH and LQKENI. The chain's CDR3 is CASSPGQGAGEQFF. For the CDR3, the DNA is TGTGCCAGCTCACCAGGACAGGGGGCCGGTGAGCAGTTCTTC.